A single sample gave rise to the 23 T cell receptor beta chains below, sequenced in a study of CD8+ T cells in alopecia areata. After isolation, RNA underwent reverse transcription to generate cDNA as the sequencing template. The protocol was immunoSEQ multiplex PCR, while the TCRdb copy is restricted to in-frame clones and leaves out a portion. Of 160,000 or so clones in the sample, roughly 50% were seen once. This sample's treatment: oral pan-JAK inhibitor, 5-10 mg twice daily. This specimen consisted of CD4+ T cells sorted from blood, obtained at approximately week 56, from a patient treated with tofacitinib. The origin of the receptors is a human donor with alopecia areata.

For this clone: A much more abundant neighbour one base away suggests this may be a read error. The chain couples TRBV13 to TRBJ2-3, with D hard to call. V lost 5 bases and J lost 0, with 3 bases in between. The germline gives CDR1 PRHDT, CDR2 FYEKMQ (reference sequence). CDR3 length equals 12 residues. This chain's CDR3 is CASSPSTDTQYF. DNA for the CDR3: TGTGCCAGCAGCCCGAGCACAGATACGCAGTATTTT.

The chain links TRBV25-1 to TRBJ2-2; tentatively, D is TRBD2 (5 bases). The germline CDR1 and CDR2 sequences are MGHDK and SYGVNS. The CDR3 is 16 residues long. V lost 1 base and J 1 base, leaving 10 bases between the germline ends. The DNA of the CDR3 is TGTGCCAGCAGTGAATCTTCCGGGGTGAACACCGGGGAGCTGTTTTTT. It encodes CASSESSGVNTGELFF.

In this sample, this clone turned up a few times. The CDR3 loop reads CAWAQGAGQPQHF. Written as DNA, the CDR3 is TGTGCCTGGGCTCAGGGGGCCGGTCAGCCCCAGCATTTT. The V call is TRBV30, the J call TRBJ1-5, with 8 bases fitting TRBD1. The CDR3 covers 13 residues. The V gene's germline CDR1 is GTSNPN and CDR2 SVGIG (reference sequence). The J segment lost 6 bases and the V segment lost 5 bases, leaving 6 bases of the junction unmatched.

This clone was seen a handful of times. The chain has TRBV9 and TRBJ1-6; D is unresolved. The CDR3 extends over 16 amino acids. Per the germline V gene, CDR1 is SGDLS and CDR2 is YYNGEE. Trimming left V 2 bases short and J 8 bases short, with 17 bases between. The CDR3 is CASSVSQSIEYSPLHF. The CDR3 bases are TGTGCCAGCAGCGTCTCGCAGTCTATCGAATATTCACCCCTCCACTTT.

CDR3 in amino acids: CASSVVRGEGEDGYTF. The CDR3 DNA is TGTGCCAGCAGCGTAGTTCGAGGTGAGGGAGAGGATGGCTACACCTTC. The V and J genes are TRBV9 and TRBJ1-2; no definite D call. Trimming removed 0 bases from V and 6 bases from J, with 18 bases in between. This CDR3 is 16 amino acids long. Per the germline V gene, CDR1 is SGDLS and CDR2 is YYNGEE. Using reference TRBV9 and TRBJ1-2 for the parts outside the CDR3, the full variable domain is DSGVTQTPKHLITATGQRVTLRCSPRSGDLSVYWYQQSLDQGLQFLIQYYNGEERAKGNILERFSAQQFPDLHSELNLSSLELGDSALYFCASSVVRGEGEDGYTFGSGTRLTVV.

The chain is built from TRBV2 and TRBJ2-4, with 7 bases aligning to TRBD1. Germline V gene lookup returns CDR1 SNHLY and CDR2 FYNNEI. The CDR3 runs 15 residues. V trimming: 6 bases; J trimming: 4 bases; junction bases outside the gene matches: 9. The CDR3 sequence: CASSVGTEIKNIQYF. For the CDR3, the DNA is TGTGCCAGCAGCGTCGGGACAGAAATTAAAAACATTCAGTACTTC. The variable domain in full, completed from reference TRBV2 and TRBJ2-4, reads EPEVTQTPSHQVTQMGQEVILRCVPISNHLYFYWYRQILGQKVEFLVSFYNNEISEKSEIFDDQFSVERPDGSNFTLKIRSTKLEDSAMYFCASSVGTEIKNIQYFGAGTRLSVL.

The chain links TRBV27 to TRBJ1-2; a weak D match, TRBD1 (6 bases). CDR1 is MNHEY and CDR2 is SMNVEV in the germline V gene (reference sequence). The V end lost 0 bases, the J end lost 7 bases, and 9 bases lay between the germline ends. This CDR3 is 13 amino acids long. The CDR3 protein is CASSLSGGGGYTF. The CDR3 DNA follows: TGTGCCAGCAGTTTATCAGGGGGAGGTGGCTACACCTTC.

Written as DNA, the CDR3 is TGCGCCAGCAGCTTGGTGGGAGCCACGAACACCGGGGAGCTGTTTTTT. Translated: CASSLVGATNTGELFF. J is TRBJ2-2 and V is TRBV5-1, with D perhaps TRBD2 (5 bases). Trimming stripped 0 bases from V and 0 bases from J, with 9 bases between. From germline, CDR1 is SGHRS and CDR2 YFSETQ. This CDR3 is built from 16 residues.

In nucleotides, the CDR3 is TGTGCCAGCAGTTACCTTAAGTCCACAGGGGACTATGGCTACACCTTC. Encoded protein: CASSYLKSTGDYGYTF. The chain carries TRBV6-5 and TRBJ1-2; 7 bases align to TRBD1. Germline CDR1 is MNHEY and CDR2 is SVGAGI. The V gene end was trimmed by 2 bases and the J gene end by 3 bases; junction bases not matched to a gene: 9. The CDR3 runs to 16 residues.

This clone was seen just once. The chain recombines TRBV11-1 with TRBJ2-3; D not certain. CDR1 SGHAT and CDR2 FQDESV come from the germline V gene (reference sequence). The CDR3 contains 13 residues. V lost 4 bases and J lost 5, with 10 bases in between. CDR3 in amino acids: CASSSNGGDTQYF. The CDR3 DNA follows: TGTGCCAGCAGCTCCAATGGTGGAGATACGCAGTATTTT.

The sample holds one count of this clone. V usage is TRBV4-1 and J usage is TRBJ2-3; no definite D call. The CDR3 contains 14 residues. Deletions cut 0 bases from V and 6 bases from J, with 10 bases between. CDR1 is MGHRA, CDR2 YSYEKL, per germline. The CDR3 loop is CASSQDLGGDTQYF. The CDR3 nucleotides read TGCGCCAGCAGCCAAGATCTAGGTGGGGATACGCAGTATTTT.

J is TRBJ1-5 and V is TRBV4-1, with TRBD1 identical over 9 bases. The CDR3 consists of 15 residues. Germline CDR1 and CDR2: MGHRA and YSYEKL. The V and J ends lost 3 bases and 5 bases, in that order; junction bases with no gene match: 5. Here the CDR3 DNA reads TGCGCCAGCAGCCAGCCGGGACAGGGACATCAGCCCCAGCATTTT. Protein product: CASSQPGQGHQPQHF.

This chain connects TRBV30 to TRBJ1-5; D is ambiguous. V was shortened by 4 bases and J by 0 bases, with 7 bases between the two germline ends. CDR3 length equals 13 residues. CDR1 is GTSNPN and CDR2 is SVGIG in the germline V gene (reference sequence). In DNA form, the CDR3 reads TGTGCCTGGAACCGGCTTAGCAATCAGCCCCAGCATTTT. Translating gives CAWNRLSNQPQHF.

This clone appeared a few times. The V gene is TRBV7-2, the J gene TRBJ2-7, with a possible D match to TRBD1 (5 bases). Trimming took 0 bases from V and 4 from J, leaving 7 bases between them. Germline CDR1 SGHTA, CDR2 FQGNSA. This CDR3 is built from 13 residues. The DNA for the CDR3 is TGTGCCAGCAGCTTAGCGCAGGGTTACGAGCAGTACTTC. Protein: CASSLAQGYEQYF.

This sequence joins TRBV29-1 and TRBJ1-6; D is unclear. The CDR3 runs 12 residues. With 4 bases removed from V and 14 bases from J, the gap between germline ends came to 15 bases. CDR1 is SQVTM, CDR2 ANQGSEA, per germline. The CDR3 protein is CSVGTGLGTLHF. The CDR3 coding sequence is TGCAGCGTTGGGACGGGCCTCGGAACCCTCCACTTT. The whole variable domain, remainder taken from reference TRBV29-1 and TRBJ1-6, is SAVISQKPSRDICQRGTSLTIQCQVDSQVTMMFWYRQQPGQSLTLIATANQGSEATYESGFVIDKFPISRPNLTFSTLTVSNMSPEDSSIYLCSVGTGLGTLHFGNGTRLTVT.

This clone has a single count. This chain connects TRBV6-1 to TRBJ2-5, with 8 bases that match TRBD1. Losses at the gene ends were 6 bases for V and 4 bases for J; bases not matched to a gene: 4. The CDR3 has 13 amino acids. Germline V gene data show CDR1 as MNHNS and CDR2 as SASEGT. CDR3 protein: CASSPRGRETQYF. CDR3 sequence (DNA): TGTGCCAGCAGCCCCAGGGGGCGAGAGACCCAGTACTTC.

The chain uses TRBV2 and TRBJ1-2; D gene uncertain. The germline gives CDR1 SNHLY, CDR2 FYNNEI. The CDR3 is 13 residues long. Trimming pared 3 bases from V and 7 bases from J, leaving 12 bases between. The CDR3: CASSDSSLGGYTF. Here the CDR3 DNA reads TGTGCCAGCAGTGACTCATCACTGGGTGGCTACACCTTC.

The CDR3 loop is CSGGMDTQYF. The CDR3 DNA reads TGCAGCGGGGGGATGGATACGCAGTATTTT. The J gene is TRBJ2-3, the V gene TRBV29-1, with D perhaps being TRBD1 or TRBD2 (5 bases each). The CDR3 is 10 residues long. Germline V lookup: CDR1 SQVTM, CDR2 ANQGSEA. V was trimmed by 7 bases and J by 6 bases, leaving 8 bases between them.

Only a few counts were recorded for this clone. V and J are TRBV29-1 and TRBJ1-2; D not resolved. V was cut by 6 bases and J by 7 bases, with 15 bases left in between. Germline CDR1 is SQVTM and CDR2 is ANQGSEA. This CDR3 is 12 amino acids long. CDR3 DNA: TGCAGCGTACCCCAGAGGAAGGGTGGCTACACCTTC. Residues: CSVPQRKGGYTF.

The chain's CDR3 is CASSSSPQETQYF. CDR3 nucleotide sequence: TGCGCCAGCAGCTCCAGTCCCCAAGAGACCCAGTACTTC. The rearrangement uses TRBV5-1 and TRBJ2-5; no definite D call. The germline V and J ends were trimmed by 3 bases and 1 base, with 7 bases remaining between them. There are 13 residues in the CDR3. Germline CDR1 and CDR2: SGHRS and YFSETQ.

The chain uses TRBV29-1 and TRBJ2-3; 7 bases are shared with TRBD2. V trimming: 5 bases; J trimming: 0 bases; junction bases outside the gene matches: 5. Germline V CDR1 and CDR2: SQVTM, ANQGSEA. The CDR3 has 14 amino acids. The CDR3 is CSVFERGSTDTQYF. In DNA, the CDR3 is TGCAGCGTTTTCGAGCGGGGTAGCACAGATACGCAGTATTTT.

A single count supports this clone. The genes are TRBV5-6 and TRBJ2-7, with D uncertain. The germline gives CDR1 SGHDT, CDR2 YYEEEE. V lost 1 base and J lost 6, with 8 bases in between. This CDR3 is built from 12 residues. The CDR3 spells CASSLFTSEQYF. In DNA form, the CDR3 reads TGTGCCAGCAGCTTGTTTACCAGCGAGCAGTACTTC.

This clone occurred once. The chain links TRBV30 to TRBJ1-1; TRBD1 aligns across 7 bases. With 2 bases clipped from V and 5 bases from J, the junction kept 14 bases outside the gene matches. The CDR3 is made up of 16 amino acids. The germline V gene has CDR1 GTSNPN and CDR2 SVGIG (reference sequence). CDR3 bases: TGTGCCTGGAGTCGGACCTCCTTCCCAGGGGGTACTGAAGCTTTCTTT. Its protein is CAWSRTSFPGGTEAFF.